This is a list of T cell receptor beta chains from one sample in a study of cytomegalovirus exposure and HLA in healthy donors. The method was immunoSEQ multiplex PCR; TCRdb's version includes in-frame clones alone and lacks a portion of them. The sample lists 150,000 to 200,000 clones; approximately 81% were seen once. Sequencing was done on a sample of PBMCs. The receptor source for this set is a woman aged 18-29 years in good health and CMV-seropositive. Each CDR3 is given with its conserved first and last residue. The order of the fields is D gene, J gene, V gene, CDR3 length, clone size, CDR3 protein, CDR3 DNA. A D gene is named only where the DNA matches it firmly. Clone size, where shown, is once, few, many, or a class for clones that have expanded.

>.|TRBJ1-3|TRBV2|13|.
CASRKGLGNTIYF
TGTGCCAGCAGGAAGGGGTTAGGAAACACCATATATTTT
>.|TRBJ2-2|TRBV4-1|15|.
CASSQLQGTPGELFF
TGCGCCAGCAGCCAACTACAGGGAACCCCCGGGGAGCTGTTTTTT
>.|TRBJ1-3|TRBV6-1|14|.
CASSMTGWVNTIYF
TGTGCCAGCAGTATGACAGGTTGGGTCAACACCATATATTTT
>.|TRBJ2-1|TRBV30|14|once
CAWNRGSSYNEQFF
TGTGCCTGGAATCGGGGGAGCTCCTACAATGAGCAGTTCTTC
>.|TRBJ2-5|TRBV4-2|17|.
CASSQGGSGLFQETQYF
TGTGCCAGCAGCCAGGGGGGTAGCGGATTATTCCAAGAGACCCAGTACTTC
>TRBD1|TRBJ1-1|TRBV6-1|15|.
CASTKLWTGRDEAFF
TGTGCCAGCACTAAGCTTTGGACAGGAAGGGACGAAGCTTTCTTT
>.|TRBJ1-2|TRBV11-2|15|.
CASSPSSVNYVGYTF
TGTGCCAGCAGCCCGAGTAGCGTTAACTATGTCGGCTACACCTTC
>.|TRBJ1-5|TRBV6-1|13|.
CASVIQNNQPQHF
TGTGCCAGCGTGATCCAGAACAATCAGCCCCAGCATTTT
>.|TRBJ1-2|TRBV28|14|.
CASSVISRAYGYTF
TGTGCCAGCAGCGTAATTAGTCGAGCCTATGGCTACACCTTC
>.|TRBJ1-5|TRBV25-1|15|.
CASSPPGGSNQPQHF
TGTGCCAGCAGCCCACCGGGGGGGAGCAATCAGCCCCAGCATTTT
>.|TRBJ2-7|TRBV7-9|14|.
CASSSPGHLYEQYF
TGTGCCAGCAGCTCGCCGGGACACCTCTACGAGCAGTACTTC
>.|TRBJ1-2|TRBV2|15|few
CASKDFQGADYGYTF
TGTGCCAGCAAGGATTTCCAGGGTGCGGACTATGGCTACACCTTC
>.|TRBJ1-3|TRBV7-7|14|.
CASSSGQTGNTIYF
TGTGCTAGCAGCTCTGGACAGACTGGAAACACCATATATTTT
>TRBD1|TRBJ1-1|TRBV5-1|13|.
CASSLGQGPEAFF
TGCGCCAGCAGCTTGGGACAGGGGCCTGAAGCTTTCTTT